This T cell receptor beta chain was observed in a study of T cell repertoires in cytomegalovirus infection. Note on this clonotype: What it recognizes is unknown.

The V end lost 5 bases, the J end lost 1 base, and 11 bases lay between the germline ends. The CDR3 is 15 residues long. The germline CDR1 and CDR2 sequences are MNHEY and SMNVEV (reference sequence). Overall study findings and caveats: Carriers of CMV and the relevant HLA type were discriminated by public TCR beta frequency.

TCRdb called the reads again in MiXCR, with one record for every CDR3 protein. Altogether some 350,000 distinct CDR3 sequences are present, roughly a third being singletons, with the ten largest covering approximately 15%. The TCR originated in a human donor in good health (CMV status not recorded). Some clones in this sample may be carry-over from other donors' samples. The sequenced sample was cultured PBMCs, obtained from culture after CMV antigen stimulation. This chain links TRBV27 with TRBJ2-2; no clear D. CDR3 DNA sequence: TGTGCCAGCAGTCCAATCTTACAGAACACCGGGGAGCTGTTTTTT. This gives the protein CASSPILQNTGELFF.